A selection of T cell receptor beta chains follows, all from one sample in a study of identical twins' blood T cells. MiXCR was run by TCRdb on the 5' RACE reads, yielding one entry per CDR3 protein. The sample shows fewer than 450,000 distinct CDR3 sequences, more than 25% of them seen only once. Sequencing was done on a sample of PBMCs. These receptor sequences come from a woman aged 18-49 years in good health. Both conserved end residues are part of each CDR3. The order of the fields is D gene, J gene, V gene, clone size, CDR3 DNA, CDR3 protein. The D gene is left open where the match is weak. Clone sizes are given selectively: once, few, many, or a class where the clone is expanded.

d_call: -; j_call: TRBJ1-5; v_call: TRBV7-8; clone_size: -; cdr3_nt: TGTGCCAGCAGGCCGGGGGGTGGCAATCAGCCCCAGCATTTT; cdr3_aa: CASRPGGGNQPQHF
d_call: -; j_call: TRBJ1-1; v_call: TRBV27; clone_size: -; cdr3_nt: TGTGCCTGCAGTTTAAGAAGCCGTGGGAACATGAACACTGAAGCTTTCTTT; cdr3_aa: CACSLRSRGNMNTEAFF
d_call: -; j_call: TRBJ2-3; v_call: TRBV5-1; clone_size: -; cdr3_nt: TGCGCCAGTTTTGACGGGCTAGCGTTGTCAGATACGCAGTATTTT; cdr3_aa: CASFDGLALSDTQYF
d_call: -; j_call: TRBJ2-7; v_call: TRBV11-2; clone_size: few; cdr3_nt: TGTGCCAGCAAGGCGGGACCCTACGAGCAGTACTTC; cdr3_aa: CASKAGPYEQYF
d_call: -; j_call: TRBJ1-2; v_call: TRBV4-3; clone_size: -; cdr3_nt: TGCGCCAGCAGCCAAGATCAGATTACTAACTATGGCTACACCTTC; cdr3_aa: CASSQDQITNYGYTF
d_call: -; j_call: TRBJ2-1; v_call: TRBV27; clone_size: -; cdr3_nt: TGTGCCAGCAGTCTGACTTCAGACTCCTACAATGAGCAGTTCTTC; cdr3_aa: CASSLTSDSYNEQFF
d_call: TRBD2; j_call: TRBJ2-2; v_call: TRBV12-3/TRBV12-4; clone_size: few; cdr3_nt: TGTGCCAGCAGTTTAGGGGGGGGGAACACCGGGGAGCTGTTTTTT; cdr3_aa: CASSLGGGNTGELFF
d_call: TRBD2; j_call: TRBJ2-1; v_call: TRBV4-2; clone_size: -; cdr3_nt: TGTGCCAGCAGCCAAGATATCTGGGCTAGCGGGAGGTTTCAGTTCTTC; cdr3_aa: CASSQDIWASGRFQFF
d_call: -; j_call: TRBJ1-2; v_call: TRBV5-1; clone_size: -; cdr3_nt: TGCGCCAGCAGCAGAGAAACAGTTAACTATGGCTACACCTTC; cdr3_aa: CASSRETVNYGYTF
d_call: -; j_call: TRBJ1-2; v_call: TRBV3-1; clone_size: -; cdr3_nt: TGTGCCAGCAGCCAAGGCGCGAATAGCTACACCTTC; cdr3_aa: CASSQGANSYTF
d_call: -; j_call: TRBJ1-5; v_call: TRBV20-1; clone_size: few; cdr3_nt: TGCAGTGCTAGGACAGGATTAGGACAGCCCCAGCATTTT; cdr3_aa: CSARTGLGQPQHF
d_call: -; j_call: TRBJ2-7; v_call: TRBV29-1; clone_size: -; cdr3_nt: TGCAGCGTCCGGCTATGGGGCCGCAGCTCCTACGAGCAGTACTTC; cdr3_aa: CSVRLWGRSSYEQYF
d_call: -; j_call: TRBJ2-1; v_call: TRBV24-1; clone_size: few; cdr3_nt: TGTGCCACCAACCCCGGGACTCCTAGGTTCTTC; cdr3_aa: CATNPGTPRFF
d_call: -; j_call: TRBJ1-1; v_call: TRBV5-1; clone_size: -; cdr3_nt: TGCGCCAGCAGCTCACAGGGTTCTGCTGAAGCTTTCTTT; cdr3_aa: CASSSQGSAEAFF
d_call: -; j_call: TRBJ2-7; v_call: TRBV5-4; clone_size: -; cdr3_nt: TGTGCCAGCAGCCACGGGACGGTGCGCTCCTACGAGCAGTACTTC; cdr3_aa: CASSHGTVRSYEQYF
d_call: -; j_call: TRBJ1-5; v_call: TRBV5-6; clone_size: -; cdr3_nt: TGTGCCAGCAGCGGGAGTTCTAGCAATCAGCCCCAGCATTTT; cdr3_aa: CASSGSSSNQPQHF
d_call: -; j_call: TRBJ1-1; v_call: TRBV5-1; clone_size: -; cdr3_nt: TGCGCCAGCAGCCCGATCCCACAGGACACTGAAGCTTTCTTT; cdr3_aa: CASSPIPQDTEAFF
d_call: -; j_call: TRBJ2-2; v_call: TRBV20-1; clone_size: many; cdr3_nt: TGCAGTGCTAGAGCGACAGGATCCGGGGAGCTGTTTTTT; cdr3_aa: CSARATGSGELFF
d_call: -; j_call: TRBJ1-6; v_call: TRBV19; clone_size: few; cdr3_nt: TGTGCCAGTAGTATTACCCCGGATTCACCCCTCCACTTT; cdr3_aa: CASSITPDSPLHF
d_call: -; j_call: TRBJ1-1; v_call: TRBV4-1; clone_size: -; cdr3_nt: TGCGCCAGCAGCCAAGATATCCCCACTATTACTTTCTTT; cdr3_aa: CASSQDIPTITFF
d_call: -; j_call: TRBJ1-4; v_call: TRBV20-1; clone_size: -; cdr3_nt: TGCAGTGCTGATCAGGGAGCGGATGCTGAAAAACTGTTTTTT; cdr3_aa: CSADQGADAEKLFF
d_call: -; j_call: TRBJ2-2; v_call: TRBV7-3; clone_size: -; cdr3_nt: TGTGCCAGCAGCTCTATTGGGAGCGCCGGGGAGTTGTTTTTT; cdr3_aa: CASSSIGSAGELFF
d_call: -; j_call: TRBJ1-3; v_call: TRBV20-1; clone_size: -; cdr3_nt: TGCAGTGCTAGAGGCACTCACGCCTATGGAAACACCATATATTTT; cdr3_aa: CSARGTHAYGNTIYF
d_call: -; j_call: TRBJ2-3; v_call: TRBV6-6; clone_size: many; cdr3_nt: TGTGCCAGCAGTTACTCGAGCGAAGCAGATACGCAGTATTTT; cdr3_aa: CASSYSSEADTQYF
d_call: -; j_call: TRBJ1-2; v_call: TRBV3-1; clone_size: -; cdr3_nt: TGTGCCAGCAGCCAAGATGGCAGGGGAGACTATGGCTACACCTTC; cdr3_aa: CASSQDGRGDYGYTF
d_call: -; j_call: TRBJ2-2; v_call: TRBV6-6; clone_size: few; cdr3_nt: TGTGCCAGCAGTTACTCGCCAGGGAACACCGGGGAGCTGTTTTTT; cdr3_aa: CASSYSPGNTGELFF
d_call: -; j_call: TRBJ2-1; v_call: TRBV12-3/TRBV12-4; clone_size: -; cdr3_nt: TGTGCCAGCAGTTTAGGTGACCTCTCCTACAATGAGCAGTTCTTC; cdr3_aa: CASSLGDLSYNEQFF
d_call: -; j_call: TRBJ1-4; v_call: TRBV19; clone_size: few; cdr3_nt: TGTGCCAGTAGTATTTCCCTAACTAATGAAAAACTGTTTTTT; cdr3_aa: CASSISLTNEKLFF
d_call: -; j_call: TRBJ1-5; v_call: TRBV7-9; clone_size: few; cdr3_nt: TGTGCCAGCAGCTTAACCGAAAACTTGGGCGATCAGCCCCAGCATTTT; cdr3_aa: CASSLTENLGDQPQHF
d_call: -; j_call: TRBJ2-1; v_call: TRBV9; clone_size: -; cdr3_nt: TGTGCCAGCAGCGTAGCTGGCGGGGTTTCCAATGAGCAGTTCTTC; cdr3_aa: CASSVAGGVSNEQFF
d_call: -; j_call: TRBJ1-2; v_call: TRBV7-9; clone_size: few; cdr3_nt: TGTGCCAGCAGCCCAACGTATGGCTACACCTTC; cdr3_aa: CASSPTYGYTF
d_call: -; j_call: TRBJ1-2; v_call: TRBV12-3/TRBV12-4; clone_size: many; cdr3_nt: TGTGCCAGCAGTTTGGGTGAGAACGGCTACACCTTC; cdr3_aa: CASSLGENGYTF